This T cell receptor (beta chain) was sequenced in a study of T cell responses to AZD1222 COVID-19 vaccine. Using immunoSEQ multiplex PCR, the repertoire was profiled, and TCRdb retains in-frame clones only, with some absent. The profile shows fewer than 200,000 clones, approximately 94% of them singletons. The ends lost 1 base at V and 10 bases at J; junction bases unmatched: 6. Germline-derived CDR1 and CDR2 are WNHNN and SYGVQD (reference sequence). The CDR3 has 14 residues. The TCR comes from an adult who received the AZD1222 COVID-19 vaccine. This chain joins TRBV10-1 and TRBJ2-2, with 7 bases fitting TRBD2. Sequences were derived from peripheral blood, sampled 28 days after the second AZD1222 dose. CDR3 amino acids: CASSEYAGEVELFF. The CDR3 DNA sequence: TGCGCCAGCAGTGAGTACGCGGGAGAGGTGGAGCTGTTTTTT.